This entry lists 8 T cell receptor beta chains sequenced from one sample in a study of cytomegalovirus exposure and HLA in healthy donors. The PCR was carried out with 60 Vbeta primers and 13 Jbeta primers. This table comes from immunoSEQ multiplex PCR, and its TCRdb copy is limited to in-frame clones, with some not included. The sample contains more than 85,000 clones, roughly 79% of which appear only once. Sequencing was done on a sample of PBMCs. The receptors were gathered from a man between 35 and 55 years old in good health and CMV-seronegative.

This chain links TRBV7-9 with TRBJ2-1, with a weak D call TRBD2 (6 bases). The CDR3 totals 15 residues. The V gene's germline CDR1 is SEHNR and CDR2 FQNEAQ (reference sequence). V gave up 1 base and J gave up 7 bases, with 14 bases separating them. CDR3 protein: CASSLDGGRANEQFF. The CDR3 coding sequence is TGTGCCAGCAGCTTAGATGGGGGGAGAGCAAATGAGCAGTTCTTC.

This clone was counted between two and nine times. The chain employs TRBV5-4 and TRBJ2-3, with TRBD1 matching 11 bases. Germline V gene sequence: CDR1 SGHNT, CDR2 YYREEE (reference sequence). This CDR3 has 16 amino acids. V was pared by 6 bases and J by 3 bases, with 9 bases of the junction left unmatched. The CDR3 protein is CASKQPGQGVTDTQYF. The CDR3 DNA follows: TGTGCCAGCAAACAGCCGGGACAGGGGGTGACAGATACGCAGTATTTT.

This chain links TRBV5-1 with TRBJ2-2; possibly TRBD2 for D (5 bases). The germline gives CDR1 SGHRS, CDR2 YFSETQ. The V end lost 0 bases, the J end lost 2 bases, and 11 bases lay between the germline ends. The CDR3 consists of 16 residues. Here the CDR3 reads CASSLAEGANTGELFF. CDR3 DNA: TGCGCCAGCAGCTTGGCCGAGGGCGCCAACACCGGGGAGCTGTTTTTT. Supplemented by reference TRBV5-1 and TRBJ2-2, the full variable domain reads KAGVTQTPRYLIKTRGQQVTLSCSPISGHRSVSWYQQTPGQGLQFLFEYFSETQRNKGNFPGRFSGRQFSNSRSEMNVSTLELGDSALYLCASSLAEGANTGELFFGEGSRLTVL.

The V gene is TRBV5-1, the J gene TRBJ2-3; 13 bases agree with TRBD2. J gave up 1 base and V 1 base, and 6 bases lay outside the gene matches. The CDR3 length is 18 residues. The V gene's germline CDR1 is SGHRS and CDR2 YFSETQ. This CDR3 reads CASSLKTSGGDGTDTQYF. The CDR3 DNA sequence: TGCGCCAGCAGCTTGAAAACTAGCGGGGGGGATGGCACAGATACGCAGTATTTT.

This chain uses TRBV7-2 with TRBJ1-4, with TRBD1 matching over 7 bases. V lost 9 bases to trimming and J lost 6 bases; unmatched junction nucleotides: 7. CDR3 length: 13 amino acids. Germline CDR1 is SGHTA and CDR2 is FQGNSA. The CDR3 DNA reads as TGTGCCAGTCGGTCCGGACAGGATGAAAAACTGTTTTTT. Translation: CASRSGQDEKLFF.

The chain uses TRBV4-1 and TRBJ2-5, with D possibly matching TRBD2 (5 bases). Trimming took 0 bases from V and 4 from J, leaving 12 bases between them. Germline CDR1 is MGHRA and CDR2 is YSYEKL. CDR3 length equals 15 residues. This chain's CDR3 is CASSQDYRGLETQYF. The CDR3 region has the DNA TGCGCCAGCAGCCAAGATTACCGGGGTCTAGAGACCCAGTACTTC.

The chain combines TRBV27 with TRBJ2-2, with TRBD1 matching 8 bases. This CDR3 is 16 amino acids long. Looked up from germline, CDR1 is MNHEY and CDR2 is SMNVEV (reference sequence). Trimming at V came to 5 bases and at J to 2 bases, leaving 7 bases not matched to a gene. The CDR3 protein is CASSRRTGTNTGELFF. The DNA for the CDR3 is TGTGCCAGCAGTCGACGGACAGGGACAAACACCGGGGAGCTGTTTTTT.

The V and J genes are TRBV4-1 and TRBJ1-4, with D perhaps TRBD1 (5 bases). The CDR3 has 13 residues. Looked up from germline, CDR1 is MGHRA and CDR2 is YSYEKL. Trimming pared 4 bases from V and 8 bases from J, leaving 11 bases between. CDR3 sequence (DNA): TGCGCCAGCAGCCCTGTCCGGGGGGAAAAACTGTTTTTT. Its protein product is CASSPVRGEKLFF.